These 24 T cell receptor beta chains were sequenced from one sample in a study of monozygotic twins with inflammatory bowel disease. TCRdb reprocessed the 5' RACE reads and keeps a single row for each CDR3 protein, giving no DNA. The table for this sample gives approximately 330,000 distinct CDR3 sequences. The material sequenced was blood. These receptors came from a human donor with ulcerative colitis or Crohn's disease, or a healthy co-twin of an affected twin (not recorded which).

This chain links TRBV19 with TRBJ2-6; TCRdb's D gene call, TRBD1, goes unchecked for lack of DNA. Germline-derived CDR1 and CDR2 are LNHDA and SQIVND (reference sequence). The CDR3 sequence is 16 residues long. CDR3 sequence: CASNWGTSSGANVLTF.

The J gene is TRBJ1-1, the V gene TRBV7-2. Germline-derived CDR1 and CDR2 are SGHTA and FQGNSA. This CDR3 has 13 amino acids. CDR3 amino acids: CASSLEKWFQAFF.

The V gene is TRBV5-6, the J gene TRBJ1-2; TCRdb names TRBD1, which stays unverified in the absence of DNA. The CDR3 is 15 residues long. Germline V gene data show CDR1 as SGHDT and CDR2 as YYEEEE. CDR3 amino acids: CASSLGQKLSYGYTF.

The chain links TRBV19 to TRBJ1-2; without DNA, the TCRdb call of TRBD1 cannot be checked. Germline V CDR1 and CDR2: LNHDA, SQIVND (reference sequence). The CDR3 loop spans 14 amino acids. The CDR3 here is CASRPRGKAYGYTF.

The CDR3 protein is CASSQVGGGMNTEAFF. The chain uses TRBV3-1 and TRBJ1-1. In germline, CDR1 is LGHDT, CDR2 YNNKEL (reference sequence). The CDR3 is 16 amino acids.

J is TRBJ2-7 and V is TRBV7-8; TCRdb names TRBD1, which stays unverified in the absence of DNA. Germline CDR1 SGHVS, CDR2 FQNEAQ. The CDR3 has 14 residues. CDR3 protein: CASSFDRVSYEQYF. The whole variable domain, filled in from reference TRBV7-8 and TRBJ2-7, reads GAGVSQSPRYKVAKRGQDVALRCDPISGHVSLFWYQQALGQGPEFLTYFQNEAQLDKSGLPSDRFFAERPEGSVSTLKIQRTQQEDSAVYLCASSFDRVSYEQYFGPGTRLTVT.

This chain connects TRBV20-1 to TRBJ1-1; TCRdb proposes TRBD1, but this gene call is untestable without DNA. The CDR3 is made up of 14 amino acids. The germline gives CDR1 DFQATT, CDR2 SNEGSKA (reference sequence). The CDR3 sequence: CSARDPRGNTEAFF.

CDR3 sequence reads: CASLDSFYNEQFF. The chain has TRBV5-1 and TRBJ2-1. This CDR3 spans 13 amino acids. Germline assignment: CDR1 SGHRS and CDR2 YFSETQ.

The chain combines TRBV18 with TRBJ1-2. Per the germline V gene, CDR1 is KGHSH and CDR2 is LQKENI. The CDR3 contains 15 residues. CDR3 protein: CASSPQNMPGNGYTF.

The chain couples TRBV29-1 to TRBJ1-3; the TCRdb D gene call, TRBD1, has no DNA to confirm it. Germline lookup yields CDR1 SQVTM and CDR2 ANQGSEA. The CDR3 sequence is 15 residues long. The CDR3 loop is CSVRGQFDSGNTIYF.

Here the CDR3 reads CASSLFQGNTEAFF. This rearrangement joins TRBV28 to TRBJ1-1. The germline V gene has CDR1 MDHEN and CDR2 SYDVKM. The CDR3 length is 14 residues.

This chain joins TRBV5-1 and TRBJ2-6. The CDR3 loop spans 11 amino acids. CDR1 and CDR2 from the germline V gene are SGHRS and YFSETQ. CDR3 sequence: CASSLKNVLTF.

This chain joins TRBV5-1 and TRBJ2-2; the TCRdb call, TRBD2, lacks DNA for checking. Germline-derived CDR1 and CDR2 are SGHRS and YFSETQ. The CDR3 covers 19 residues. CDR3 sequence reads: CASSTGLAGGVSNTGELFF.

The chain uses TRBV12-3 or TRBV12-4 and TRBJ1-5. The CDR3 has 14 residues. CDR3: CASSLAPSNQPQHF.

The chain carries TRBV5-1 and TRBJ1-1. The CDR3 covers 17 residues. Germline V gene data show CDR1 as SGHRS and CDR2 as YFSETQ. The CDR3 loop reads CASSLQQNMFMNTEAFF.

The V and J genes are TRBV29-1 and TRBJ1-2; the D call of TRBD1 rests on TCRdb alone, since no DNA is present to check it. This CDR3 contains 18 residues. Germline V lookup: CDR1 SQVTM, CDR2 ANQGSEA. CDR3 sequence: CSVEEIFLGQGVFYGYTF.

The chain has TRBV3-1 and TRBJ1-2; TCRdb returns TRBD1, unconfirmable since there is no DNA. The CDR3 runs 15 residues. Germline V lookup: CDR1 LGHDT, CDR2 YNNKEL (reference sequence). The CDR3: CASRDTGTDSYGYTF.

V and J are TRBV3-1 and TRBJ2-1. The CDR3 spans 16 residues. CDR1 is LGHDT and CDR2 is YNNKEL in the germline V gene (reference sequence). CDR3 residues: CASSQDRFSSYNEQFF.

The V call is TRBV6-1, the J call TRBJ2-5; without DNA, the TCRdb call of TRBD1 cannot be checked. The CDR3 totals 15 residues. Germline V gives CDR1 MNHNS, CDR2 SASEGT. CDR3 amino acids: CASSPTTGGVETQYF.

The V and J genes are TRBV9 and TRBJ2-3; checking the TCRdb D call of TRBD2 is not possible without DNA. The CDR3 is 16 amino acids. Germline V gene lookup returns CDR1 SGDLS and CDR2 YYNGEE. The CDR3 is CASSVLAGGLTDTQYF.

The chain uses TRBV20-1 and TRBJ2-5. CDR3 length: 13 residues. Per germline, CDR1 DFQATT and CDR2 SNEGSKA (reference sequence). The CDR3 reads CSAAALNQETQYF.

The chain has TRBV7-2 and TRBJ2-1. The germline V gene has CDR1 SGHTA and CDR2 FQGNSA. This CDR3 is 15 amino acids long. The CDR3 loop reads CASSLYKREWDEQFF.

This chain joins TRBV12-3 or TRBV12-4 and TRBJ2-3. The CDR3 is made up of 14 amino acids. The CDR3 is CAIRISGAGDTQYF.

Here the CDR3 reads CASSEVGVGNTGELFF. V and J are TRBV6-1 and TRBJ2-2; TCRdb's D call, TRBD1, is unchecked because there is no DNA. CDR3 length: 16 residues. Germline CDR1 reads MNHNS; CDR2 reads SASEGT.